This section outlines one TCR beta chain sequence together with its context. Authors' analysis steps: Reference gene primers were amplified, and this amplification served to estimate nucleated cell counts. Profiling relied on immunoSEQ multiplex PCR, and the TCRdb table lists in-frame clones only, not all of them. V and J calls plus clone size are reproduced from that table; the DNA served to infer D and trimming. The sample carries hundreds of thousands of clones, 85% to 90% recorded once. Study members were between roughly 18 and 100 years old and lived in about two dozen US regions. These data are taken from a study of blood T cell repertoires in COVID-19. Trimming cost V 7 bases and J 4 bases; bases outside gene matches: 11. CDR1 LNHDA and CDR2 SQIVND come from the germline V gene (reference sequence). The CDR3 is made up of 15 amino acids.

The chain combines TRBV19 with TRBJ1-1; 8 bases align to TRBD1. The receptor comes from a woman younger than 30 who had recovered from COVID-19. Sequencing was done on a sample of PBMCs or T cells enriched from blood (not recorded which). In DNA form, the CDR3 reads TGTGCCAGTACCCCGGTAGGACAGGGCGGCACTGAAGCTTTCTTT. Protein product: CASTPVGQGGTEAFF.